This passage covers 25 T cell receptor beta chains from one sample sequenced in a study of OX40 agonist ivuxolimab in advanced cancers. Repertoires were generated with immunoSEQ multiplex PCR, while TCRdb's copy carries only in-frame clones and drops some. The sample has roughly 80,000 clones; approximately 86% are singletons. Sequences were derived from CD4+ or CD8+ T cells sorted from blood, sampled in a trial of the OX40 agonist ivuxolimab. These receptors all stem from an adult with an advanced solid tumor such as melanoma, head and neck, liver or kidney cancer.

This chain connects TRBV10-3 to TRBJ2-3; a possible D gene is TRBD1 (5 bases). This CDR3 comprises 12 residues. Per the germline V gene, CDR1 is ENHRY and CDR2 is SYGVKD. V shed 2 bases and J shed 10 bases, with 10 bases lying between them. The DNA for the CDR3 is TGTGCCATCAGTGAGGGGCAGGGTCCGCAGTATTTT. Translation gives CAISEGQGPQYF.

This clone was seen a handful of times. The CDR3 DNA is TGTGCCAGCTCACTAGCAGGGGGCCGCAACGAGCAGTACTTC. This encodes CASSLAGGRNEQYF. This chain links TRBV18 with TRBJ2-7, with 8 bases identical to TRBD1. CDR3 length: 14 amino acids. J gave up 5 bases and V 4 bases, and 7 bases lay outside the gene matches. Germline CDR1 and CDR2: KGHSH and LQKENI.

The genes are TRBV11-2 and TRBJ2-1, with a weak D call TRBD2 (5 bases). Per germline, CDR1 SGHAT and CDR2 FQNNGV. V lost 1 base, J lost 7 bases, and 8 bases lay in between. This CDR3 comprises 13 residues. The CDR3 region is CASSLVLGNEQFF. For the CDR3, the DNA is TGTGCCAGCAGCTTAGTACTAGGAAATGAGCAGTTCTTC.

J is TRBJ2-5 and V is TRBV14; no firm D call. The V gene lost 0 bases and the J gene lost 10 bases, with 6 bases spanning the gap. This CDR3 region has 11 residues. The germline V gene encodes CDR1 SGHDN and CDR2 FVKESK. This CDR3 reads CASSQDLDQYF. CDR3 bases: TGTGCCAGCAGCCAAGATCTGGACCAGTACTTC.

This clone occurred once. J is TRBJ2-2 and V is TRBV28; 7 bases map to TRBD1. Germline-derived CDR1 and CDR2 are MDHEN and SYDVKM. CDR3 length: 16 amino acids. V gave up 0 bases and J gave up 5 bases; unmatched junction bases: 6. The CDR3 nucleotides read TGTGCCAGCAGTTTATGGGACAGGAGGAGGACCGGGGAGCTGTTTTTT. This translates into CASSLWDRRRTGELFF.

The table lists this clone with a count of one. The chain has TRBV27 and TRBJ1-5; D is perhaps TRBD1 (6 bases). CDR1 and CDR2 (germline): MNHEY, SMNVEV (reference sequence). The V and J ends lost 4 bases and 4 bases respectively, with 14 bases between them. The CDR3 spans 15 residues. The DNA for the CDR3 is TGTGCCAGCAGTTCCGGACAGTTGACAAATCAGCCCCAGCATTTT. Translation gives CASSSGQLTNQPQHF.

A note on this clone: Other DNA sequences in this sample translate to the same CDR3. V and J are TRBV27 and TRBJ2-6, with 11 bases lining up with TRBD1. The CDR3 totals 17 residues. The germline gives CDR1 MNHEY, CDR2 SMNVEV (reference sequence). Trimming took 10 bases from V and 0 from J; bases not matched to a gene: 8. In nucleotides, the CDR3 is TGTGCCACCCACGGCGGGACAGGGGGCTCTGGGGCCAACGTCCTGACTTTC. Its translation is CATHGGTGGSGANVLTF.

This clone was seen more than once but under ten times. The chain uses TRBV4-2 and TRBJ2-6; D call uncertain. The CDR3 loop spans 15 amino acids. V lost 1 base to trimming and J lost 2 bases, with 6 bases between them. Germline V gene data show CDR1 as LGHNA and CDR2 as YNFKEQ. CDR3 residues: CASSQVQAGANVLTF. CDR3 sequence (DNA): TGTGCCAGCAGCCAAGTTCAGGCTGGGGCCAACGTCCTGACTTTC.

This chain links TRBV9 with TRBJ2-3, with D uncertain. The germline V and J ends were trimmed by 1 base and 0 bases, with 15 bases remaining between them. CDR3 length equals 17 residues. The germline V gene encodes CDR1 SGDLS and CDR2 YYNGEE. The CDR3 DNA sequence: TGTGCCAGCAGCGTATCAGTGGGGATCTCTAGCACAGATACGCAGTATTTT. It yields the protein CASSVSVGISSTDTQYF.

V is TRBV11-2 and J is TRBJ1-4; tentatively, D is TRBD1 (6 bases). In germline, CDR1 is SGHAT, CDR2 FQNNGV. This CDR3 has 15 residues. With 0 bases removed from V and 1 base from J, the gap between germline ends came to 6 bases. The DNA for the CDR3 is TGTGCCAGCAGCTTAGAAGGGGGAACTAATGAAAAACTGTTTTTT. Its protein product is CASSLEGGTNEKLFF.

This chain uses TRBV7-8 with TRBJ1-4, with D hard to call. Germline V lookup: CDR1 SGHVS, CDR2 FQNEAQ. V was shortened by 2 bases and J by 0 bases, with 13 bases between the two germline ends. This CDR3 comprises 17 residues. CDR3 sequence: CASSLMPTAATNEKLFF. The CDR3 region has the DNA TGTGCCAGCAGCTTAATGCCGACGGCCGCAACTAATGAAAAACTGTTTTTT.

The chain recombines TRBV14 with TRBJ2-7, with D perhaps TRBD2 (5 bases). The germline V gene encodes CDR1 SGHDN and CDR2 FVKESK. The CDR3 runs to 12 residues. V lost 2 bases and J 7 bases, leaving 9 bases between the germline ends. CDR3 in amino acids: CASSQFGGEQYF. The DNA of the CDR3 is TGTGCCAGCAGCCAATTCGGCGGGGAGCAGTACTTC.

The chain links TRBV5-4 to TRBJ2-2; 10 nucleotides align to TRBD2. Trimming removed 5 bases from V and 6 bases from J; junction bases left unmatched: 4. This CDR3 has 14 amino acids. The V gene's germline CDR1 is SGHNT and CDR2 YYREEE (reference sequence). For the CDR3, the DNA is TGTGCCAGCAGATCTAGCGGGAGTCCCGGGGAGCTGTTTTTT. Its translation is CASRSSGSPGELFF.

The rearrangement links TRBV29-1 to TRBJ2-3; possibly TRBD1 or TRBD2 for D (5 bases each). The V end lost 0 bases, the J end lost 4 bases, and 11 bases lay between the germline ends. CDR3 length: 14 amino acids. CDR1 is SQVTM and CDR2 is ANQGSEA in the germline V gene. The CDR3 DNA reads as TGCAGCGTTGAAGACAGGGCGCGGGCAGATACGCAGTATTTT. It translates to CSVEDRARADTQYF.

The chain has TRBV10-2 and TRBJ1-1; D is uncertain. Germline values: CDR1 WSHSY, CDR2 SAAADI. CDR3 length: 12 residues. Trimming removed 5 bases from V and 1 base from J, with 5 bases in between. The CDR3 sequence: CASSYQNTEAFF. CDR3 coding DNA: TGCGCCAGCAGTTATCAGAACACTGAAGCTTTCTTT.

CDR3 region: CASLGQGAYTEAFF. The DNA for the CDR3 is TGTGCCAGCTTGGGGCAGGGGGCCTACACTGAAGCTTTCTTT. The genes are TRBV2 and TRBJ1-1; 8 nucleotides match TRBD1. Germline V gene sequence: CDR1 SNHLY, CDR2 FYNNEI. V dropped 8 bases and J dropped 3; count of bases not matched to a gene: 8. CDR3 length: 14 amino acids. The full variable domain, rest sourced from reference TRBV2 and TRBJ1-1, is EPEVTQTPSHQVTQMGQEVILRCVPISNHLYFYWYRQILGQKVEFLVSFYNNEISEKSEIFDDQFSVERPDGSNFTLKIRSTKLEDSAMYFCASLGQGAYTEAFFGQGTRLTVV.

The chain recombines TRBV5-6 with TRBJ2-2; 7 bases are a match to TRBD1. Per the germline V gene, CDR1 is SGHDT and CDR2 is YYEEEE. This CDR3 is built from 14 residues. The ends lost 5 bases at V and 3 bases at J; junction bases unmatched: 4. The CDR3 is CASRDRADTGELFF. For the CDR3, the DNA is TGTGCCAGCAGAGACAGGGCGGACACCGGGGAGCTGTTTTTT.

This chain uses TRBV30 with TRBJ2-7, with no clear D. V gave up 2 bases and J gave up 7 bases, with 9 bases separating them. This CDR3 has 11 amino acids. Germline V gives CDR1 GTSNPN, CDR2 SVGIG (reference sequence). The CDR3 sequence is CAWSNLGEQYF. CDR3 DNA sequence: TGTGCCTGGAGTAATCTAGGGGAGCAGTACTTC.

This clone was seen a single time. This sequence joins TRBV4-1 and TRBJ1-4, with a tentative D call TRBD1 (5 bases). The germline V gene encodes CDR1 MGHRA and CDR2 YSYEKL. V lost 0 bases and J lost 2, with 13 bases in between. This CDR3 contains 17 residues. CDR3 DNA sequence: TGCGCCAGCAGCCAAGATCCGGTGGGGGATACTAATGAAAAACTGTTTTTT. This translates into CASSQDPVGDTNEKLFF.

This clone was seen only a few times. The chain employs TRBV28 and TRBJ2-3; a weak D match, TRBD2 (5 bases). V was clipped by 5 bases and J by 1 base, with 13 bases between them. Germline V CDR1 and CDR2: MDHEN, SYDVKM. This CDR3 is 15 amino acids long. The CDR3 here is CASSPNGLGTDTQYF. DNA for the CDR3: TGTGCCAGCAGTCCCAATGGACTCGGCACAGATACGCAGTATTTT.

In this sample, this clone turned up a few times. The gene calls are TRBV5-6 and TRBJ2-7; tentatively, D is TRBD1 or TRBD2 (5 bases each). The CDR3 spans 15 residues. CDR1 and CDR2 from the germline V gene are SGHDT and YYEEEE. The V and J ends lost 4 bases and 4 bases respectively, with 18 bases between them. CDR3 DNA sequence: TGTGCCAGCAGCCCCGGGACGCCCGGTGATTACGAGCAGTACTTC. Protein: CASSPGTPGDYEQYF.

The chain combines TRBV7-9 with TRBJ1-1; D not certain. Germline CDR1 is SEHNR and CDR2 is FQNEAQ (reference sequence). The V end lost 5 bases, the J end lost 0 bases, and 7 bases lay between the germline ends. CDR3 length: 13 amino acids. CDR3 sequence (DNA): TGTGCCAGCAGCCCCAATATGAACACTGAAGCTTTCTTT. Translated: CASSPNMNTEAFF.

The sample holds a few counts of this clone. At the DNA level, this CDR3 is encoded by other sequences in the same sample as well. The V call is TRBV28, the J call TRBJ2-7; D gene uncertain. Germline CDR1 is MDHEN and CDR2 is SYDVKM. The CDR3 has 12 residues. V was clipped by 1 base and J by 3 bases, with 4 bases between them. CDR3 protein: CASSLSNYEQYF. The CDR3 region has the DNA TGTGCCAGCAGTTTATCCAACTACGAGCAGTACTTC.

This CDR3 is CASSQRLASSTDTQYF. Here the CDR3 DNA reads TGCGCCAGCAGCCAACGCCTAGCCTCTAGCACAGATACGCAGTATTTT. The V gene is TRBV4-3, the J gene TRBJ2-3; weak D call: TRBD2 (5 bases). From germline, CDR1 is LGHNA and CDR2 YSLEER. The CDR3 spans 16 residues. Trimming pared 2 bases from V and 0 bases from J, leaving 12 bases between.

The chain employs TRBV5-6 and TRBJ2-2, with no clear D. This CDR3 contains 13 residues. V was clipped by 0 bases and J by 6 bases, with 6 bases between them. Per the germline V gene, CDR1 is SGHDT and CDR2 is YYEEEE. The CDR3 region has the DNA TGTGCCAGCAGCTTGGAAGGGCCCGGGGAGCTGTTTTTT. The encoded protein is CASSLEGPGELFF.